Listed below are T cell receptor beta chains from one sample, sequenced in a study of shared clonotypes between healthy human individuals. Produced via immunoSEQ multiplex PCR; TCRdb's table is partial and in-frame only. This table has roughly 2.6 million clones, 85% to 95% appearing once. The sequencing sample was made of naive CD4+ T cells sorted from blood. Receptors were obtained from a man younger than 30 in good health. CDR3s include the opening cysteine and the closing phenylalanine or tryptophan. A D gene is named only where the DNA matches it firmly. Rows give clone size only sometimes, using once, few, many, or a class for an expanded clone.

-,TRBJ1-6,-,16,TRBV7-2,TGTGCCAGCAGCTTAGAGAGGCCGTACTATAATTCACCCCTCCACTTT,CASSLERPYYNSPLHF
-,TRBJ1-6,few,14,TRBV10-2,TGCGCCAGCAGTAGAGGGGGGGAGGTATCACCCCTCCACTTT,CASSRGGEVSPLHF
-,TRBJ2-7,-,12,TRBV28,TGTGCCAGCAGTTTAGGACTCTACGAGCAGTACTTC,CASSLGLYEQYF
-,TRBJ2-7,-,14,TRBV18,TGTGCCAGCTCACCACATAGGGGAAACTACGAGCAGTACTTC,CASSPHRGNYEQYF
-,TRBJ2-2,once,16,TRBV9,TGTGCCAGCAGCCCCTGGGGGACGCCGAACACCGGGGAGCTGTTTTTT,CASSPWGTPNTGELFF
-,TRBJ1-2,-,13,TRBV2,TGTGCCTCCCTGGAAGGCAGTAACTATGGCTACACCTTC,CASLEGSNYGYTF
-,TRBJ2-7,-,14,TRBV10-2,TGCGCCAGCAGGGTTGGGGCGGGGTACTACGAGCAGTACTTC,CASRVGAGYYEQYF
TRBD2,TRBJ2-7,-,14,TRBV5-6,TGTGCCAGCAGCTTGGAGGGACTAGTCTACGAGCAGTACTTC,CASSLEGLVYEQYF
TRBD2,TRBJ2-2,-,14,TRBV2,TGTGCCAGCATCCTAGCGGAGAACACCGGGGAGCTGTTTTTT,CASILAENTGELFF
TRBD2,TRBJ2-7,-,16,TRBV27,TGTGCCAGCAGTTTATCGTCTAGCGGGTTAAGCTACGAGCAGTACTTC,CASSLSSSGLSYEQYF
-,TRBJ2-1,-,14,TRBV28,TGTGCCAGCAGTGAGCCGACGAGGTACAATGAGCAGTTCTTC,CASSEPTRYNEQFF
TRBD1,TRBJ2-1,-,15,TRBV19,TGTGCCTCTTACGACGGGACAGGGGGCTACAATGAGCAGTTCTTC,CASYDGTGGYNEQFF
TRBD1,TRBJ1-2,-,15,TRBV4-1,TGCGCCAGCAGCCAAGACTTGACAGGGATGGTCGGCTACACCTTC,CASSQDLTGMVGYTF
TRBD2,TRBJ2-1,-,15,TRBV5-1,TGCGCCAGCAGCTTGGAGGCGGGAGGGTGGAATGAGCAGTTCTTC,CASSLEAGGWNEQFF
-,TRBJ1-4,once,14,TRBV5-6,TGTGCCAGCAGCGGAGTGGTGACTAATGAAAAACTGTTTTTT,CASSGVVTNEKLFF
-,TRBJ1-4,once,14,TRBV6-1,TGTGCCAGCGGGAGGGGAGGGGCTGATGAAAAACTGTTTTTT,CASGRGGADEKLFF
TRBD1,TRBJ2-7,-,15,TRBV28,TGTGCCAGCAGTTCTCCCTCTACAGGGGGCAACGAGCAGTACTTC,CASSSPSTGGNEQYF
-,TRBJ2-5,once,13,TRBV6-1,TGTGCCAGCAGTGTATGGACCACGGAGACCCAGTACTTC,CASSVWTTETQYF
-,TRBJ1-5,-,12,TRBV5-6,TGTGCCAGCAGCAATCTCGATTCACCCCAGCATTTT,CASSNLDSPQHF
-,TRBJ1-5,-,15,TRBV19,TGTGCCAGTACTCATCCCGGGTCGGGCAATCAGCCCCAGCATTTT,CASTHPGSGNQPQHF
-,TRBJ1-2,-,17,TRBV7-2,TGTGCCAGCAGCTTAGCGGGAGTTGGTCGTTCTAACTATGGCTACACCTTC,CASSLAGVGRSNYGYTF
TRBD2,TRBJ2-2,-,14,TRBV6-5,TGTGCCACAGGGACTAGCGGATTCACCGGGGAGCTGTTTTTT,CATGTSGFTGELFF
TRBD1,TRBJ2-5,-,16,TRBV4-3,TGCGCCAGCAGCCATAGGACAGGGAGAGGAGTAGAGACCCAGTACTTC,CASSHRTGRGVETQYF
-,TRBJ2-7,-,14,TRBV6-5,TGTGCCAGCAATAAGGGACCTTTGTCCTACGAGCAGTACTTC,CASNKGPLSYEQYF
-,TRBJ1-2,-,11,TRBV7-2,TGTGCCAGCACCCTCCCCTATGGCTACACCTTC,CASTLPYGYTF
-,TRBJ1-5,few,13,TRBV9,TGTGCCAGCAGCGCAACAGGTGATCAGCCCCAGCATTTT,CASSATGDQPQHF
-,TRBJ2-7,-,15,TRBV5-1,TGCGCCAGCAGCTTGGGCAGGGGAACCACCTACGAGCAGTACTTC,CASSLGRGTTYEQYF
TRBD1,TRBJ2-1,-,17,TRBV10-1,TGCGCCAGCAGTGACCCTGGACAGGGGACCTCCTACAATGAGCAGTTCTTC,CASSDPGQGTSYNEQFF
-,TRBJ2-7,-,13,TRBV2,TGTGCCAGCACCATCGACCGGGCCTACGAGCAGTACTTC,CASTIDRAYEQYF
TRBD1,TRBJ2-7,-,15,TRBV10-3,TGTGCCATCAGTGGTCCCGGGACAGGGGGAATCGAGCAGTACTTC,CAISGPGTGGIEQYF
-,TRBJ2-3,-,14,TRBV18,TGTGCCAGCTCACCTTCGCAGGTTACAGATACGCAGTATTTT,CASSPSQVTDTQYF
TRBD2,TRBJ2-2,few,13,TRBV6-1,TGTGCCAGCAGTGGGGAGGGGACCGGGGAGCTGTTTTTT,CASSGEGTGELFF
TRBD1,TRBJ2-3,-,15,TRBV5-8,TGTGCCAGCAGTCTCCGGGACAGGGGGCCCGATACGCAGTATTTT,CASSLRDRGPDTQYF
TRBD1,TRBJ1-1,-,14,TRBV7-2,TGTGCCAGCAGCTCTAGGCAGGGGGGCACTGAAGCTTTCTTT,CASSSRQGGTEAFF
TRBD1,TRBJ1-3,-,13,TRBV29-1,TGCAGCGCCCGACAGGGAGGCGGAAACACCATATATTTT,CSARQGGGNTIYF
TRBD2,TRBJ2-7,-,14,TRBV18,TGTGCCAGCGGATTTAGCGGGAAAATCTACGAGCAGTACTTC,CASGFSGKIYEQYF
TRBD1,TRBJ1-4,-,14,TRBV6-6,TGTGCCAGCAGCTCAGACAGGGTTAATGAAAAACTGTTTTTT,CASSSDRVNEKLFF
-,TRBJ1-5,-,13,TRBV18,TGTGCCAGCTCACCACCTAGAGGTCAGCCCCAGCATTTT,CASSPPRGQPQHF
-,TRBJ1-2,-,11,TRBV30,TGTGCCGGAAGGGCCCACTATGGCTACACCTTC,CAGRAHYGYTF
-,TRBJ2-1,-,16,TRBV18,TGTGCCAGCTCTCCTACAGATCCGGGCTCCTACAATGAGCAGTTCTTC,CASSPTDPGSYNEQFF
-,TRBJ1-5,-,12,TRBV7-2,TGTGCCAGCAGCGGGCGAGGGTTGCCCCAGCATTTT,CASSGRGLPQHF
TRBD1,TRBJ2-2,-,16,TRBV5-1,TGCGCCAGCAGCCGAACCAGGGGGCTAAGCACCGGGGAGCTGTTTTTT,CASSRTRGLSTGELFF
-,TRBJ1-1,once,14,TRBV18,TGTGCCAGCTCACCCGGACAAGTGGTCCGGGAAGCTTTCTTT,CASSPGQVVREAFF
TRBD1,TRBJ1-4,-,14,TRBV6-1,TGTGCCAGCAGCCAAGGGGGCATTAATGAAAAACTGTTTTTT,CASSQGGINEKLFF
TRBD1,TRBJ1-2,few,14,TRBV2,TGTGCCAGCAGTGTCTCAGGGGGCGACTATGGCTACACCTTC,CASSVSGGDYGYTF
-,TRBJ2-5,-,13,TRBV18,TGTGCCAGCTCAGCGCCCGCGCCAGAGACCCAGTACTTC,CASSAPAPETQYF
-,TRBJ1-6,-,14,TRBV5-4,TGTGCCAGCAGCTTGGATAGGGTCGGGTCACCCCTCCACTTT,CASSLDRVGSPLHF
TRBD1,TRBJ2-7,-,15,TRBV6-1,TGTGCCAGCAGTGAAAGAGACAGGGGGGGCTACGAGCAGTACTTC,CASSERDRGGYEQYF
-,TRBJ1-6,-,14,TRBV5-1,TGCGCCAGCAGCTTGGAGGGGCCGGATTCACCCCTCCACTTT,CASSLEGPDSPLHF